A selection of T cell receptor beta chains follows, all from one sample in a study of T cell changes during pregnancy in multiple sclerosis. The repertoire was sequenced with immunoSEQ multiplex PCR; TCRdb's copy has only in-frame clones and lacks some. The profile shows fewer than 65,000 clones, more than 75% of them singletons. Source: peripheral blood, taken in the first trimester of pregnancy. These receptors were collected from a female donor in good health, enrolled as a control in a pregnancy study. Both conserved end residues are part of each CDR3. A D gene is named only where the DNA matches it firmly. Clone size is shown for a subset of rows, as once, few, many or a class of expanded clone.

CATGDSTGGPIKETQYF,TGTGCCACCGGGGACTCGACAGGGGGCCCAATAAAAGAGACCCAGTACTTC,TRBD1,TRBV15,TRBJ2-5,once
CAISEGHTGNEQFF,TGTGCCATCAGTGAAGGACACACCGGCAATGAGCAGTTCTTC,.,TRBV10-3,TRBJ2-1,.
CASSYSRAGGSYGYTF,TGTGCCAGCAGTTACTCGAGGGCGGGGGGGTCGTATGGCTACACCTTC,.,TRBV6-6,TRBJ1-2,.
CASSLGQGWAYGYTF,TGTGCCAGCAGTCTAGGGCAGGGATGGGCCTATGGCTACACCTTC,.,TRBV28,TRBJ1-2,once
CASSEPDRGVYGYTF,TGTGCCAGCAGTGAACCCGACAGGGGGGTCTATGGCTACACCTTC,TRBD1,TRBV2,TRBJ1-2,.
CASSLFLGGYEQYF,TGTGCCAGCAGCTTGTTTTTAGGGGGCTACGAGCAGTACTTC,.,TRBV7-2,TRBJ2-7,.
CASRRRPAGTDTQYF,TGTGCCAGTAGGCGAAGGCCCGCAGGTACAGATACGCAGTATTTT,.,TRBV6-5,TRBJ2-3,.
CASSLGQNQPQHF,TGCGCCAGCAGCTTGGGACAAAATCAGCCCCAGCATTTT,.,TRBV5-1,TRBJ1-5,many
CATRGGESTYNEQFF,TGTGCCACCAGAGGGGGGGAGTCCACCTACAATGAGCAGTTCTTC,.,TRBV5-4,TRBJ2-1,.
CAWGRRVADEQYF,TGTGCCTGGGGGCGGAGGGTCGCGGACGAGCAGTACTTC,.,TRBV30,TRBJ2-7,.
CASSEGQGNYGYTF,TGTGCCAGCAGCGAGGGACAGGGGAACTATGGCTACACCTTC,TRBD1,TRBV7-2,TRBJ1-2,.
CASSPEGEGETQYF,TGTGCCAGCAGCCCCGAAGGGGAGGGAGAGACCCAGTACTTC,TRBD2,TRBV2,TRBJ2-5,.
CASSARGLAISEQFF,TGTGCCAGCAGCGCCAGGGGACTAGCAATCAGTGAGCAGTTCTTC,TRBD2,TRBV9,TRBJ2-1,.
CASSRPMSSYNSPLHF,TGTGCCAGTAGTCGTCCAATGAGCTCCTATAATTCACCCCTCCACTTT,.,TRBV19,TRBJ1-6,.
CASSPRQGGTEAFF,TGTGCCAGCAGCCCCCGACAGGGAGGCACTGAAGCTTTCTTT,TRBD1,TRBV7-2,TRBJ1-1,.
CSVESVREGNNEQFF,TGCAGCGTTGAAAGCGTACGGGAGGGGAACAATGAGCAGTTCTTC,TRBD2,TRBV29-1,TRBJ2-1,.
CASSAGPPGQETQYF,TGTGCCAGCAGCGCGGGCCCTCCAGGCCAAGAGACCCAGTACTTC,.,TRBV11-3,TRBJ2-5,.
CASSVGEGGSKNIQYF,TGTGCCAGCAGCGTAGGGGAAGGGGGCTCCAAAAACATTCAGTACTTC,TRBD1,TRBV9,TRBJ2-4,.
CASSLDMNTEAFF,TGTGCCAGCAGCTTAGATATGAACACTGAAGCTTTCTTT,.,TRBV7-9,TRBJ1-1,.
CASSWKLAGGPGDTQYF,TGCGCCAGCAGCTGGAAGCTAGCGGGGGGGCCCGGAGATACGCAGTATTTT,TRBD2,TRBV5-1,TRBJ2-3,.
CASSSPTGDYTDTQYF,TGTGCCAGCAGTTCCCCGACAGGGGACTACACAGATACGCAGTATTTT,.,TRBV27,TRBJ2-3,.
CASSPAGGAGANVLTF,TGTGCCAGCAGCCCAGCAGGGGGCGCTGGGGCCAACGTCCTGACTTTC,TRBD1,TRBV7-3,TRBJ2-6,.
CASSLAGGSNEQFF,TGTGCCAGCAGCCTAGCGGGGGGGAGTAATGAGCAGTTCTTC,TRBD2,TRBV9,TRBJ2-1,.
CASSEAGRENTEAFF,TGTGCCAGCAGTGAAGCCGGCAGGGAGAACACTGAAGCTTTCTTT,.,TRBV2,TRBJ1-1,.
CSVSAGTGGGQPQHF,TGCAGCGTTTCAGCCGGGACAGGGGGAGGTCAGCCCCAGCATTTT,TRBD1,TRBV29-1,TRBJ1-5,.
CASSIPAGLAGGAPETQYF,TGTGCCAGCAGCATCCCGGCTGGGCTAGCGGGAGGAGCACCGGAGACCCAGTACTTC,TRBD2,TRBV11-3,TRBJ2-5,.
CATSITSGGSYNEQFF,TGTGCCACCAGCATTACTAGCGGGGGCTCCTACAATGAGCAGTTCTTC,TRBD2,TRBV15,TRBJ2-1,.
CASSPDRRQETQYF,TGTGCCAGCAGCCCGGACAGGCGCCAAGAGACCCAGTACTTC,TRBD1,TRBV7-6,TRBJ2-5,.
CASSQGAETQYF,TGTGCCAGCAGCCAGGGGGCAGAGACCCAGTACTTC,TRBD1,TRBV7-6,TRBJ2-5,.
CASSSGDGLRDEQYF,TGTGCCAGCAGCTCGGGGGACGGGCTTCGGGACGAGCAGTACTTC,.,TRBV5-4,TRBJ2-7,.
CASSPQGNSYNSPLHF,TGTGCCAGCAGCCCACAGGGAAACTCCTATAATTCACCCCTCCACTTT,.,TRBV9,TRBJ1-6,.
CASSPRPGQTYQETQYF,TGTGCCAGCTCACCCCGCCCAGGACAGACGTACCAAGAGACCCAGTACTTC,.,TRBV18,TRBJ2-5,.
CASRWWAGEQETQYF,TGTGCCAGCCGTTGGTGGGCGGGAGAGCAAGAGACCCAGTACTTC,TRBD2,TRBV9,TRBJ2-5,.
CASSLVGTSAPKETQYF,TGTGCCAGCAGCTTAGTAGGGACTAGCGCGCCTAAAGAGACCCAGTACTTC,TRBD2,TRBV7-9,TRBJ2-5,.
CASSQDRGQSPSGANVLTF,TGCGCCAGCAGCCAAGATAGGGGCCAGTCCCCCTCTGGGGCCAACGTCCTGACTTTC,.,TRBV4-1,TRBJ2-6,.
CSVERYSNEKLFF,TGCAGCGTTGAACGGTATAGTAATGAAAAACTGTTTTTT,.,TRBV29-1,TRBJ1-4,.
CASSTGPYEQYF,TGCGCCAGCAGTACAGGGCCCTACGAGCAGTACTTC,.,TRBV10-2,TRBJ2-7,.
CASTRGGLAYEQYF,TGTGCCAGCACCCGGGGGGGACTAGCCTACGAGCAGTACTTC,TRBD2,TRBV7-9,TRBJ2-7,once
CASSDTGLAGLNTQYF,TGTGCCAGCAGTGACACTGGACTAGCGGGATTGAACACGCAGTATTTT,TRBD2,TRBV6-4,TRBJ2-3,.
CASSVDGVGANVLTF,TGTGCCAGCAGCGTAGACGGGGTTGGGGCCAACGTCCTGACTTTC,.,TRBV9,TRBJ2-6,.
CASSPLGQTEDTF,TGTGCCAGCAGCCCGCTAGGACAGACCGAAGACACCTTC,.,TRBV5-6,TRBJ1-2,.
CASSLGGDSYEQYF,TGTGCCAGCAGCTTAGGCGGGGACAGCTACGAGCAGTACTTC,.,TRBV7-9,TRBJ2-7,.
CASSLDIQRETQYF,TGCGCCAGCAGCTTGGACATCCAACGAGAGACCCAGTACTTC,.,TRBV5-1,TRBJ2-5,.
CASGLVQGMNTIYF,TGTGCTAGTGGTTTGGTACAGGGTATGAACACCATATATTTT,.,TRBV12-5,TRBJ1-3,once
CASSLEGRRDTEAFF,TGTGCCAGCAGCTTAGAAGGCAGGAGGGACACTGAAGCTTTCTTT,.,TRBV11-1,TRBJ1-1,.
CASSSSSGAYEQYF,TGTGCCAGCAGTTCCTCCAGCGGGGCGTACGAGCAGTACTTC,TRBD2,TRBV28,TRBJ2-7,.
CASSQEYSPGKNTEAFF,TGCGCCAGCAGCCAAGAATATTCCCCAGGGAAGAACACTGAAGCTTTCTTT,.,TRBV4-3,TRBJ1-1,.
CASSPGTAFDAEAFF,TGTGCCAGCTCACCCGGGACAGCCTTTGACGCTGAAGCTTTCTTT,TRBD1,TRBV18,TRBJ1-1,.
CASSYGQYEKLFF,TGTGCCAGCAGTTACGGGCAATATGAAAAACTGTTTTTT,.,TRBV6-5,TRBJ1-4,.
CAISESMRGNEQFF,TGTGCCATCAGTGAGTCAATGAGAGGCAATGAGCAGTTCTTC,.,TRBV10-3,TRBJ2-1,.
CASGGRSEAFF,TGTGCCTCGGGTGGAAGGAGTGAAGCTTTCTTT,.,TRBV19,TRBJ1-1,few
CASSQDIEGSGGHNEQFF,TGCGCCAGCAGCCAAGATATTGAGGGGAGCGGGGGGCACAATGAGCAGTTCTTC,TRBD2,TRBV4-1,TRBJ2-1,.
CASSSHRGSYTEAFF,TGTGCCAGCAGTTCCCACAGGGGCTCTTACACTGAAGCTTTCTTT,TRBD1,TRBV6-6,TRBJ1-1,.
CSVEGAQGDPTNEKLFF,TGCAGCGTTGAGGGGGCTCAGGGGGACCCAACTAATGAAAAACTGTTTTTT,TRBD1,TRBV29-1,TRBJ1-4,once
CASSVDRYQPQHF,TGTGCCAGCAGCGTAGACAGGTATCAGCCCCAGCATTTT,.,TRBV11-2,TRBJ1-5,.
CASSSSSGGSEQYF,TGCGCCAGCAGCTCCTCATCAGGGGGGTCCGAGCAGTACTTC,.,TRBV4-3,TRBJ2-7,.
CASSPQEDREVARETQYF,TGTGCCAGCAGCCCTCAAGAGGACAGGGAGGTAGCAAGGGAGACCCAGTACTTC,TRBD1,TRBV9,TRBJ2-5,.
CASSTGYEQFF,TGTGCCAGTAGTACAGGGTATGAGCAGTTCTTC,.,TRBV19,TRBJ2-1,.
CASSFSGSEQYF,TGTGCCAGCAGCTTCTCAGGGTCCGAGCAGTACTTC,.,TRBV7-2,TRBJ2-7,.
CASSLQGGSGGELFF,TGTGCCAGCAGTCTACAGGGGGGATCGGGCGGGGAGCTGTTTTTT,TRBD1,TRBV28,TRBJ2-2,.